What follows are 7 T cell receptor beta chains derived from one specimen sequenced in a study of blood T cell repertoires in COVID-19. Using immunoSEQ multiplex PCR, the repertoire was profiled, and TCRdb retains in-frame clones only, with some absent. In the table there are 150,000 to 180,000 clones, under 95% of which are singletons. Sequencing was performed on peripheral blood. The origin of the receptors is a man aged 45 to 65 with acute or convalescent COVID-19.

The J gene is TRBJ1-1, the V gene TRBV11-3; D not certain. V lost 5 bases and J 7 bases, leaving 14 bases between the germline ends. Germline CDR1 SGHNT, CDR2 YENEEA. This CDR3 region has 13 residues. CDR3: CASSLSWASEAFF. The CDR3 DNA is TGTGCCAGCAGCCTCTCTTGGGCCAGTGAAGCTTTCTTT.

The rearrangement joins TRBV7-3 to TRBJ2-5; D not resolved. This CDR3 region has 13 residues. The V end lost 6 bases, the J end lost 2 bases, and 10 bases lay between the germline ends. Germline V lookup: CDR1 SGHTA, CDR2 FQGTGA. CDR3 sequence (DNA): TGTGCCAGCAGGGGTGTGACACAAGAGACCCAGTACTTC. Amino acid sequence: CASRGVTQETQYF. The whole variable domain, remainder taken from reference TRBV7-3 and TRBJ2-5, is GAGVSQTPSNKVTEKGKYVELRCDPISGHTALYWYRQSLGQGPEFLIYFQGTGAADDSGLPNDRFFAVRPEGSVSTLKIQRTERGDSAVYLCASRGVTQETQYFGPGTRLLVL.

The rearrangement joins TRBV6-1 to TRBJ1-3, with TRBD1 as a possible D gene (5 bases). Germline loops: CDR1 MNHNS, CDR2 SASEGT. V shed 2 bases and J shed 4 bases, with 12 bases lying between them. The CDR3 runs 15 residues. CDR3 sequence reads: CASSELRQLGNTIYF. The CDR3 DNA sequence: TGTGCCAGCAGTGAATTGCGACAGCTAGGAAACACCATATATTTT.

The chain has TRBV6-5 and TRBJ1-5; TRBD1 might be the D (5 bases). The V end lost 6 bases, the J end lost 7 bases, and 13 bases lay between the germline ends. This CDR3 comprises 13 residues. Germline V gene data show CDR1 as MNHEY and CDR2 as SVGAGI. DNA of the CDR3: TGTGCCAGCAGCCCCAGGGTAACCCAGCCCCAGCATTTT. Translated, it gives CASSPRVTQPQHF.

V and J are TRBV19 and TRBJ2-7, with TRBD2 matching over 7 bases. V was pared by 8 bases and J by 1 base, with 17 bases of the junction left unmatched. This CDR3 region has 17 residues. Looked up from germline, CDR1 is LNHDA and CDR2 is SQIVND (reference sequence). In DNA, the CDR3 is TGTGCCAGTGGCAGGAGGGTAACGGGAGGTCGTTCCTACGAGCAGTACTTC. It codes for CASGRRVTGGRSYEQYF.

The chain is built from TRBV19 and TRBJ2-1, with D possibly being TRBD2 (5 bases). Germline CDR1 is LNHDA and CDR2 is SQIVND (reference sequence). CDR3 length: 16 amino acids. The V and J ends lost 3 bases and 6 bases respectively, with 18 bases between them. CDR3 sequence: CASSIRTPRYPNEQFF. The DNA of the CDR3 is TGTGCCAGTAGTATCAGGACTCCTCGTTATCCCAATGAGCAGTTCTTC.

The rearrangement joins TRBV9 to TRBJ2-3; 8 bases fit TRBD2. J gave up 1 base and V 2 bases, and 6 bases lay outside the gene matches. Germline V lookup: CDR1 SGDLS, CDR2 YYNGEE. CDR3 size: 16 residues. CDR3 in amino acids: CASSVSRAGGTDTQYF. The CDR3 DNA is TGTGCCAGCAGCGTTTCAAGAGCGGGGGGCACAGATACGCAGTATTTT.